The following is a T cell receptor (beta chain) sequence with its context. Its antigen is as yet unknown. The sample belongs to a study of T cell responses to AZD1222 COVID-19 vaccine. The method was immunoSEQ multiplex PCR; TCRdb's version includes in-frame clones alone and lacks a portion of them. The sample records fewer than 110,000 clones, around 93% being singletons. The germline CDR1 and CDR2 sequences are SGHRS and YFSETQ. This CDR3 is 12 amino acids long. V was pared by 0 bases and J by 2 bases, with 3 bases between. Whole-study results and caveats: Females made up more of the donors, who were largely white British, and clonal diversity may have come out too low. Following two doses of AZD1222, Spike-specific TCR breadth and depth rose.

The receptor comes from an adult who received the AZD1222 COVID-19 vaccine. The chain is built from TRBV5-1 and TRBJ2-7, with no clear D. The source material was peripheral blood, sampled 28 days after the second AZD1222 dose. In nucleotides, the CDR3 is TGCGCCAGCAGCTTGGAGCCCTACGAGCAGTACTTC. As protein: CASSLEPYEQYF.